These T cell receptor beta chains were read from a single sample in a study of cytomegalovirus exposure and HLA in healthy donors. Only in-frame clones appear in the TCRdb table, and some are missing; sequencing was by immunoSEQ multiplex PCR. This table holds 150,000 to 200,000 clones, about 83% found once. The source material was PBMCs. These receptors were taken from a girl between 5 and 17 years old in good health and CMV-seropositive. Each CDR3 is given with its conserved first and last residue. Fields, in order: V gene, CDR3 protein.

>TRBV29-1
CSVMGDTNYGYTF
>TRBV11-2
CASSSWRGNEAFF
>TRBV9
CASSGQSGGATDTQYF
>TRBV7-9
CASSLARDSPLHF
>TRBV7-2
CASSLARGGGVTYNEQFF
>TRBV4-2
CASSLAAGQYQETQYF
>TRBV11-2
CASRPSGEPTSYNEQFF
>TRBV6-5
CASNLGGADTQYF
>TRBV6-6
CASNTISVNEQFF
>TRBV6-5
CASTGIVRNTEAFF
>TRBV27
CASSPYRTKQADTQYF
>TRBV9
CASSVLQGTGELFF
>TRBV9
CASSVDGSYEQYF
>TRBV5-1
CASSFTGGATNEKLFF
>TRBV7-9
CATFLEGGGTEAFF
>TRBV5-4
CASSLFDRDNSPLHF
>TRBV5-1
CASSSPGTGVINEQFF
>TRBV5-5
CASSSGQGGQPQHF
>TRBV11-3
CASSPRFIGGLNTEAFF
>TRBV29-1
CSVALVGGTEAFF
>TRBV5-1
CASSLRDMNTEAFF
>TRBV11-1
CASSFGPGNTEAFF